The sequence of this T cell receptor (beta chain) was determined in a study of blood T cell repertoires in COVID-19. Study-level background: PBMCs, B-cell-depleted T cells, or T cells provided the cDNA or gDNA that made up the material.

The participants were between about 18 and 90 years old and came from about two dozen US areas. Within 2 weeks before study entry, exposed participants met a COVID-19 case. Libraries were prepared by immunoSEQ multiplex PCR; TCRdb keeps only in-frame clonotypes and omits some of them. The sample has 350,000 or so clones; roughly 90% are singletons. This clonotype was sampled from a woman aged 25 to 39 who had been exposed to COVID-19. Sequenced sample: PBMCs or T cells enriched from blood (not recorded which).

DNA of the CDR3: TGTGCCAGCAGCGCCACCACAGGGATGCCACCCCTCCACTTT. It yields the protein CASSATTGMPPLHF. The rearrangement joins TRBV7-6 to TRBJ1-6, with D possibly matching TRBD1 (6 bases). This CDR3 spans 14 amino acids. V lost 5 bases to trimming and J lost 11 bases, with 16 bases between them. Germline CDR1 SGHVS, CDR2 FNYEAQ.